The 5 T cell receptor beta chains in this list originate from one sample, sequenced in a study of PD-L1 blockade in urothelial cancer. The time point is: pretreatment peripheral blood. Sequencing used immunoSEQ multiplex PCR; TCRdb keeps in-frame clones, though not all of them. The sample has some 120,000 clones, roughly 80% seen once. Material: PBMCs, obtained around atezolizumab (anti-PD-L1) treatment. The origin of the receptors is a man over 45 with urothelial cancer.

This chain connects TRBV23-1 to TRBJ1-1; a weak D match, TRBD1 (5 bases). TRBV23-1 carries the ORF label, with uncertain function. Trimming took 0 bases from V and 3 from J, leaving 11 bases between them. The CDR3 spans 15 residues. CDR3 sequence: CASSQSTQVHTEAFF. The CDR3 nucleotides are TGCGCCAGCAGTCAATCAACACAGGTCCACACTGAAGCTTTCTTT.

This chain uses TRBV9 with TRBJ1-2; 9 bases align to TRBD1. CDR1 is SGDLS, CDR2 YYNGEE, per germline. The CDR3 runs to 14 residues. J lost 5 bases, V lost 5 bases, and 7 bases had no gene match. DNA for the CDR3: TGTGCCAGCAGTTCAGGACAGGGGAAGTATGGCTACACCTTC. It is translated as CASSSGQGKYGYTF.

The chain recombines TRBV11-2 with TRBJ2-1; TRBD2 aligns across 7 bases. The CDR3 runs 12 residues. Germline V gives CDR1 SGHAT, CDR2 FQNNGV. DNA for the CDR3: TGTGCGGGCGGACTAGTAATAGGTGAGCAGTTCTTC. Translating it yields CAGGLVIGEQFF.

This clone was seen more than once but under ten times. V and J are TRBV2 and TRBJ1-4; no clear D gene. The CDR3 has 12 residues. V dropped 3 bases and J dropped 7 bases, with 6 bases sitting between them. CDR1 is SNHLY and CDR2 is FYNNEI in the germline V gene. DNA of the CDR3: TGTGCCAGCAGTGATGCTATTGAAAAACTGTTTTTT. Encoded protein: CASSDAIEKLFF.

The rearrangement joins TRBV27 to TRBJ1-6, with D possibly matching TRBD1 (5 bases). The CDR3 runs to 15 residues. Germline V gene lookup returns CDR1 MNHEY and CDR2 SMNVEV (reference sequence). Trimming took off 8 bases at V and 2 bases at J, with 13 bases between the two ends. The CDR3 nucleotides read TGTGCCAGCTCCCACAGGCCCCCCTATAATTCACCCCTCCACTTT. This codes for CASSHRPPYNSPLHF.